This T cell receptor (beta chain) was sequenced in a study of blood T cells in healthy people across ages. With 6 bases removed from V and 7 bases from J, the gap between germline ends came to 9 bases. This CDR3 has 12 amino acids. From germline, CDR1 is LGHNA and CDR2 YSLEER. Notes on this clonotype: Its antigen remains unknown.

A second about 6 to 12 cycle PCR used barcoded and J-beta primers. Via MiXCR, TCRdb re-called the 5' RACE reads, giving one row per CDR3 protein. In the table there are 1.8 million or so distinct CDR3 sequences, about two fifths of which are singletons. Study-level findings and limits: Estimates of diversity drawn from one million T cells were considered underestimates.

For every donor, a draw yielded roughly 9.3 milliliters of peripheral blood. The origin of this receptor is a human donor in good health. V usage is TRBV4-3 and J usage is TRBJ2-2; D is unresolved. Source material: blood. CDR3 nucleotides: TGCGCCAGCAGATCCCTCCACGGGGAGCTGTTTTTT. It is translated as CASRSLHGELFF.